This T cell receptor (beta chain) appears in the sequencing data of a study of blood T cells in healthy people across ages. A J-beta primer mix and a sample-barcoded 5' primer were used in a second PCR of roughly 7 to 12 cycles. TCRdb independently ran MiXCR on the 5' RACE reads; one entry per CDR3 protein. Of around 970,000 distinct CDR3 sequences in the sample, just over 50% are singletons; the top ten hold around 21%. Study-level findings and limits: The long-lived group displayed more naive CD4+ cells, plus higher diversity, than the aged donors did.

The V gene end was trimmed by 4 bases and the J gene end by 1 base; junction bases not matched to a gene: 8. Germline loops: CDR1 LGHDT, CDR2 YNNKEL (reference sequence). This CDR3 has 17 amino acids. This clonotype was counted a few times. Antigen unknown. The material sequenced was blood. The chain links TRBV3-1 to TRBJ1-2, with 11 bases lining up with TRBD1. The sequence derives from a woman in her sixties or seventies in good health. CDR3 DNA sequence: TGTGCCAGCAGCCTGTTCCTGGGACAGGGGGTTAACTATGGCTACACCTTC. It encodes CASSLFLGQGVNYGYTF.